This TCR beta chain is drawn from a study of shared clonotypes between healthy human individuals. This CDR3 has 16 amino acids. The germline V gene has CDR1 SGHTA and CDR2 FQGNSA. The V gene lost 0 bases and the J gene lost 1 base, with 12 bases spanning the gap. Comment on this clone: Its antigen is as yet unknown.

Findings of the study overall: Around 5.3% of naive CD4 clonotypes were shared across four donors.

Produced via immunoSEQ multiplex PCR; TCRdb's table is partial and in-frame only. The top ten hold approximately 0.4% of the sample, which has a few million clones, just over 90% seen once. The chain couples TRBV7-2 to TRBJ1-2; unclear D gene. The material sequenced was naive CD4+ T cells from PBMCs. Stated subset: CD45RA+ positively selected. The sequence was obtained from a man aged 18 to 29 in good health. Some clones in this sample may be carry-over from other donors' samples. The CDR3 coding sequence is TGTGCCAGCAGCTTAGCCGGCGGCACCATTAACTATGGCTACACCTTC. It is translated as CASSLAGGTINYGYTF.